This TCR beta chain was captured by sequencing in a study of immune cell composition in non-small cell lung cancer. This table comes from immunoSEQ multiplex PCR, and its TCRdb copy is limited to in-frame clones, with some not included. The sample consists of 4,000 to 5,000 clones, approximately 83% of them appearing once. The study, taken as a whole, reports: Clones >0.5% enriched in tumour were rarer in adenocarcinoma (around 35%) than squamous (around 75%). No significant correlation existed between pack-years smoked and tumour clonality. Lung adenocarcinomas had lower top 10 clone scores and clonality than squamous tumours.

Germline lookup yields CDR1 LNHDA and CDR2 SQIVND (reference sequence). The length of the CDR3 is 17 residues. Trimming shortened V by 7 bases and J by 0 bases, and 19 bases separated the two germline ends. Regarding this clone: Its target is unknown.

Sequencing input: lung tumor tissue. The gene calls are TRBV19 and TRBJ1-3; D is perhaps TRBD1 (6 bases). This receptor was taken from a human donor with non-small cell lung cancer. CDR3 in amino acids: CASNRQGTRFSGNTIYF. The CDR3 DNA sequence: TGTGCCAGTAATAGGCAGGGGACCCGCTTCTCTGGAAACACCATATATTTT.